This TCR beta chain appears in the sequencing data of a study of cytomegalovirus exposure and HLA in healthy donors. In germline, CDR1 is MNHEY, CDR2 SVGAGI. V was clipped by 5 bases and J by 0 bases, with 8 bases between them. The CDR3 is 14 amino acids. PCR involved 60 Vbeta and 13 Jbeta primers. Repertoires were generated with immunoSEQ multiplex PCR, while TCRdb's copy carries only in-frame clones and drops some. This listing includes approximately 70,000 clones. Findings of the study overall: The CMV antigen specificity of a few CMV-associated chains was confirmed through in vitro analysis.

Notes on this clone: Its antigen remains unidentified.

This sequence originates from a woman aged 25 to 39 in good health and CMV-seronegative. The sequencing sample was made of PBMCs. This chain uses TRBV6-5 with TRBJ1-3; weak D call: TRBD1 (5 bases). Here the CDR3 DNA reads TGTGCCAGCAGTCTAACAGGCTCTGGAAACACCATATATTTT. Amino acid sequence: CASSLTGSGNTIYF.